The rows below give T cell receptor beta chains drawn from one sample of a study of T cells in Graves' hyperthyroidism and ophthalmopathy. Each CDR3 protein gets one entry after TCRdb re-called the multiplex PCR reads with MiXCR. Here the sample spans approximately 600,000 distinct CDR3 sequences, approximately 14% being singletons. The sample comprised blood. These receptor sequences come from a woman in her 30s with Graves' hyperthyroidism that later progressed to Graves' ophthalmopathy. Each CDR3 is given with its conserved first and last residue. A D gene is named only where the DNA matches it firmly. Clone size is shown for a subset of rows, as once, few, many or a class of expanded clone.

d_gene	v_gene	abundance	j_gene	CDR3aa	CDR3nt
TRBD1	TRBV5-1	many	TRBJ1-6	CASSPTDRAGNSPLHF	TGCGCCAGCAGCCCTACCGACAGGGCGGGGAATTCACCCCTCCACTTT
NA	TRBV15	NA	TRBJ1-2	CATSRDRFFGGDYGYTF	TGTGCCACCAGCAGAGATAGGTTCTTCGGCGGAGACTATGGCTACACCTTC
NA	TRBV7-2	many	TRBJ1-1	CASSFVGELNTEAFF	TGTGCCAGCAGCTTCGTGGGGGAGTTGAACACTGAAGCTTTCTTT
TRBD1	TRBV11-3	many	TRBJ2-2	CASSTGQHTGELFF	TGTGCCAGCAGCACGGGACAGCACACCGGGGAGCTGTTTTTT
NA	TRBV18	NA	TRBJ1-1	CASSPSGGFGWTEAFF	TGTGCCAGCTCACCTTCCGGGGGCTTCGGTTGGACTGAAGCTTTCTTT
NA	TRBV7-8	many	TRBJ1-3	CASSLLGAGAGNTIYF	TGTGCCAGCAGCTTATTAGGGGCCGGGGCTGGAAACACCATATATTTT
NA	TRBV10-3	many	TRBJ1-4	CAISESGVNEKLFF	TGTGCCATCAGTGAGAGTGGGGTTAATGAAAAACTGTTTTTT
TRBD1	TRBV19	many	TRBJ1-1	CASRVQGMGTTEAFF	TGTGCCAGTAGAGTACAGGGGATGGGGACCACTGAAGCTTTCTTT
NA	TRBV6-5	NA	TRBJ1-5	CASSYPSRTQHF	TGTGCCAGCAGTTATCCCTCCCGGACCCAGCATTTT
NA	TRBV20-1	NA	TRBJ1-1	CSASMAGLNTEAFF	TGCAGTGCTAGTATGGCAGGACTGAACACTGAAGCTTTCTTT
NA	TRBV4-3	NA	TRBJ1-4	CASSQDGRGNEKLFF	TGCGCCAGCAGCCAAGACGGCAGAGGGAATGAAAAACTGTTTTTT
TRBD1	TRBV30	many	TRBJ1-2	CAWKASAGGGYTF	TGTGCCTGGAAAGCGTCCGCAGGGGGTGGCTACACCTTC
NA	TRBV7-3	NA	TRBJ1-1	CASSFFLFNWDTEAFF	TGTGCCAGCAGCTTCTTTCTATTCAATTGGGACACTGAAGCTTTCTTT
TRBD2	TRBV7-3	NA	TRBJ2-1	CASSTQAGSSYNEQFF	TGTGCCAGCAGCACCCAAGCGGGGAGCTCCTACAATGAGCAGTTCTTC
TRBD1	TRBV5-1	many	TRBJ2-7	CASSTATGVSYEQYF	TGCGCCAGCAGCACGGCCACAGGGGTCTCCTACGAGCAGTACTTC
TRBD2	TRBV20-1	NA	TRBJ2-7	CSARTSGVSSYEQYF	TGCAGTGCTCGGACTAGCGGGGTGAGCTCCTACGAGCAGTACTTC
NA	TRBV19	many	TRBJ1-1	CASTNTPMNTEAFF	TGTGCCAGTACTAACACACCAATGAACACTGAAGCTTTCTTT
TRBD1	TRBV29-1	many	TRBJ2-7	CSARPGQGFESYEQYF	TGCAGCGCAAGACCGGGACAGGGATTTGAGTCCTACGAGCAGTACTTC
NA	TRBV19	many	TRBJ2-3	CASSIVTGSTDTQYF	TGTGCCAGTAGTATCGTGACAGGTAGCACAGATACGCAGTATTTT
NA	TRBV27	many	TRBJ1-2	CASSLQEGSGYTF	TGTGCCAGCAGCCTCCAAGAGGGCTCTGGCTACACCTTC
NA	TRBV12-3/TRBV12-4	many	TRBJ2-7	CASSLGGFEQYF	TGTGCCAGCAGTTTAGGAGGTTTCGAGCAGTACTTC
NA	TRBV28	many	TRBJ1-4	CASSRVNEKLFF	TGTGCCAGCAGTCGAGTGAATGAAAAACTGTTTTTT
TRBD2	TRBV12-3/TRBV12-4	many	TRBJ2-1	CASSLSGRAPYNEQFF	TGTGCCAGCAGTCTTAGCGGGAGGGCCCCCTACAATGAGCAGTTCTTC
NA	TRBV5-1	many	TRBJ1-1	CASSYAGGTEAFF	TGCGCCAGCAGCTATGCGGGGGGCACTGAAGCTTTCTTT
TRBD2	TRBV7-3	few	TRBJ2-1	CASSLRTSGRDEQFF	TGTGCCAGCAGCTTACGGACTAGCGGGCGCGATGAGCAGTTCTTC
NA	TRBV7-9	NA	TRBJ1-6	CASSLNPHGNNSPLHF	TGTGCCAGCAGCTTAAACCCCCACGGAAATAATTCACCCCTCCACTTT
NA	TRBV5-4	many	TRBJ1-1	CASSTGQQNTEAFF	TGTGCCAGCAGCACCGGACAGCAGAACACTGAAGCTTTCTTT
NA	TRBV20-1	many	TRBJ1-2	CSAPTPRRGYTF	TGCAGTGCTCCGACCCCACGGAGAGGCTACACCTTC
TRBD1	TRBV20-1	many	TRBJ2-3	CSATGRRGQSTDTQYF	TGCAGTGCAACGGGCCGTCGGGGACAGAGCACAGATACGCAGTATTTT
NA	TRBV30	many	TRBJ1-1	CAWSKGSSTEAFF	TGTGCCTGGAGTAAAGGTTCGAGCACTGAAGCTTTCTTT
NA	TRBV20-1	NA	TRBJ2-6	CSARGSGANVLTF	TGCAGTGCTAGAGGGTCTGGGGCCAACGTCCTGACTTTC
TRBD2	TRBV5-5	many	TRBJ2-3	CASIPTAGGGTDTQYF	TGTGCCAGCATCCCTACCGCGGGAGGGGGGACAGATACGCAGTATTTT
NA	TRBV27	many	TRBJ2-1	CASSFLPRRVNDEQFF	TGTGCCAGCAGTTTTCTCCCCCGGAGGGTGAACGATGAGCAGTTCTTC
NA	TRBV7-9	many	TRBJ2-3	CASSLTSGTLHTDTQYF	TGTGCCAGCAGCTTAACTTCCGGGACTTTGCACACAGATACGCAGTATTTT
TRBD1	TRBV19	many	TRBJ2-1	CASSMGTGGQDEQFF	TGTGCCAGTAGTATGGGGACAGGGGGACAGGATGAGCAGTTCTTC
TRBD2	TRBV20-1	few	TRBJ2-2	CSAPTSGGLNTGELFF	TGCAGTGCTCCTACTAGCGGGGGCTTGAACACCGGGGAGCTGTTTTTT
TRBD1	TRBV14	NA	TRBJ2-7	CASSPRRDRDYEQYF	TGTGCCAGCAGCCCCCGCCGGGACAGGGATTACGAGCAGTACTTC
NA	TRBV2	many	TRBJ1-4	CASSPDGGFNEKLFF	TGTGCCAGCAGTCCCGACGGCGGTTTTAATGAAAAACTGTTTTTT
NA	TRBV11-1	many	TRBJ2-2	CASSWGVSPSTGELFF	TGTGCCAGCAGCTGGGGGGTATCGCCGTCCACCGGGGAGCTGTTTTTT
NA	TRBV7-9	many	TRBJ1-1	CASSPMDGGTEAFF	TGTGCCAGCAGCCCGATGGATGGTGGCACTGAAGCTTTCTTT
NA	TRBV2	many	TRBJ1-5	CASKGGRGQGQPQHF	TGTGCCAGCAAGGGGGGACGCGGACAAGGTCAGCCCCAGCATTTT
TRBD2	TRBV10-3	many	TRBJ2-2	CAISDPGLAGGLTGELFF	TGTGCCATCAGTGACCCTGGACTAGCGGGAGGTCTCACCGGGGAGCTGTTTTTT
TRBD1	TRBV5-1	many	TRBJ1-4	CASSKGQEGEKLFF	TGCGCCAGCAGCAAGGGACAGGAGGGTGAAAAACTGTTTTTT
NA	TRBV2	many	TRBJ1-1	CASREGQGTEAFF	TGTGCCAGCAGGGAAGGGCAGGGCACTGAAGCTTTCTTT
NA	TRBV10-3	many	TRBJ2-4	CAIRMPGENIQYF	TGTGCCATCAGGATGCCGGGAGAAAACATTCAGTACTTC
TRBD2	TRBV30	few	TRBJ2-1	CAWSVMRLAGQYNEQFF	TGTGCCTGGAGTGTGATGAGACTAGCGGGACAATACAATGAGCAGTTCTTC
NA	TRBV15	many	TRBJ1-4	CATTLGATNEKLFF	TGTGCCACCACGCTAGGGGCGACTAATGAAAAACTGTTTTTT
NA	TRBV9	NA	TRBJ2-1	CASSTSPREINEQFF	TGTGCCAGCAGCACCTCTCCCCGGGAGATTAATGAGCAGTTCTTC
NA	TRBV30	many	TRBJ1-4	CAWSVLREKLFF	TGTGCCTGGAGTGTACTTCGAGAAAAACTGTTTTTT
NA	TRBV5-1	few	TRBJ1-1	CASTIGGYTEAFF	TGCGCCAGCACCATAGGGGGATACACTGAAGCTTTCTTT
NA	TRBV6-1	many	TRBJ2-7	CASSVAEQGYEQYF	TGTGCCAGCAGCGTAGCGGAGCAGGGCTACGAGCAGTACTTC
NA	TRBV6-1	many	TRBJ2-7	CASSNLLSSPEQYF	TGTGCCAGCAGCAACCTATTATCCTCCCCCGAGCAGTACTTC
NA	TRBV20-1	many	TRBJ1-5	CSAGGEGLHF	TGCAGTGCTGGAGGGGAGGGGTTGCATTTT